The 17 T cell receptor beta chains reported below all come from one sample, sequenced in a study of tumor and adjacent non-tumor tissue in lung cancer. No cell sorting was done before RNA was extracted from the tissue. TCRbeta libraries were built with three rounds of nested PCR, modified from ARM-PCR. TCRdb called the multiplex PCR reads again in MiXCR, with one record for every CDR3 protein. The sample consists of 200,000 to 250,000 distinct CDR3 sequences, about two thirds of them appearing once. The source material was lung tumor tissue. Receptors originate from a man aged 55 to 70 with non-small cell lung cancer.

About this clonotype itself: A much bigger clone sits one base away, suggesting this may be a read error. DNA for the CDR3: TGTGCCAACAGCTTTGCGAACTGGGACAGACCTTACGAGCAGTACTTC. This gives the protein CANSFANWDRPYEQYF. J is TRBJ2-7 and V is TRBV7-9, with 7 bases lining up with TRBD1. This CDR3 is 16 amino acids long. Germline CDR1 reads SEHNR; CDR2 reads FQNEAQ (reference sequence).

About this clonotype: One end of the junction varies from germline; a read error may be responsible. The chain carries TRBV20-1 and TRBJ2-3; D is possibly TRBD2 (5 bases). CDR3 length: 15 amino acids. From germline, CDR1 is DFQATT and CDR2 SNEGSKA (reference sequence). Here the CDR3 DNA reads TGTAGTGCTAGAGATTCTGGACTCAGCACAGATACGCAGTGTTTT. Translating it yields CSARDSGLSTDTQCF.

CDR3 amino acids: CASSGSAVTLPSYEQYF. DNA of the CDR3: TGTGCCAGCAGTGGGAGCGCAGTAACACTACCATCCTACGAGCAGTACTTC. This chain uses TRBV6-1 with TRBJ2-7; no clear D gene. Germline V gene data show CDR1 as MNHNS and CDR2 as SASEGT. Trimming took 4 bases from V and 1 from J, leaving 20 bases between them. There are 17 residues in the CDR3.

With respect to this clonotype: A read error is possible here, since a much larger clone lies one base away. This is likely a read error, given that the CDR3 carries no conserved phenylalanine or tryptophan at its end. V is TRBV20-1 and J is TRBJ2-3, with a possible D match to TRBD2 (7 bases). Trimming removed 7 bases from V and 0 bases from J, with 14 bases in between. The germline V gene has CDR1 DFQATT and CDR2 SNEGSKA (reference sequence). This CDR3 is 14 amino acids long. The CDR3: CSERGGSSTDTQYY. The CDR3 DNA sequence: TGCAGTGAAAGGGGGGGGTCGAGCACAGATACGCAGTATTAT.

As to this clonotype: Sequence at one end of the junction differs from germline and may be a read error. The chain joins TRBV5-5 to TRBJ2-3, with no clear D. CDR3 length equals 13 residues. Germline CDR1 is SGHKS and CDR2 is YYEKEE (reference sequence). This CDR3 is CASSAPGADTQDF. CDR3 sequence (DNA): TGTGCCAGCAGCGCGCCGGGTGCAGATACGCAGGATTTT.

Turning to this clonotype: Germline is not matched at one junction end, which may reflect a read error. The rearrangement joins TRBV10-2 to TRBJ2-1; a possible D gene is TRBD2 (5 bases). This CDR3 contains 16 residues. CDR1 is WSHSY and CDR2 is SAAADI in the germline V gene. CDR3 region: CASSVLAGLSCNEQFF. The CDR3 coding sequence is TGCGCCAGCAGTGTCCTAGCAGGTCTCTCCTGCAATGAGCAGTTCTTC.

This clonotype was seen ten or more times. The CDR3 spells CSARGLAGADTQYF. The CDR3 DNA sequence: TGCAGCGCTCGGGGACTAGCGGGAGCAGATACGCAGTATTTT. This chain joins TRBV29-1 and TRBJ2-3, with 14 bases that match TRBD2. Looked up from germline, CDR1 is SQVTM and CDR2 is ANQGSEA. This CDR3 has 14 amino acids. Unmatched junction bases numbered 4, after V lost 7 bases and J lost 4 bases.

On this clonotype: A junction boundary mismatches the germline segment, possibly from a read error. The rearrangement uses TRBV20-1 and TRBJ1-5; tentative D call: TRBD1 (5 bases). The length of the CDR3 is 15 residues. Germline CDR1 DFQATT, CDR2 SNEGSKA (reference sequence). The CDR3 DNA reads TGCAGTGATAGAGATCCGGGGCTCGGCAATCAGCCCCAGCATTTT. Translated, it gives CSDRDPGLGNQPQHF.

This clonotype has at least ten counts. The chain has TRBV4-3 and TRBJ2-1; 9 positions agree with TRBD2. V shed 4 bases, J shed 5 bases, and the junction held 9 bases outside the gene matches. Germline V gives CDR1 LGHNA, CDR2 YSLEER. This CDR3 comprises 16 residues. Here the CDR3 reads CASSPGVAGDNNEQFF. The CDR3 DNA is TGCGCCAGCAGCCCTGGAGTAGCGGGGGACAACAATGAGCAGTTCTTC.

Note on this clonotype: As the CDR3 is not closed by the conserved phenylalanine or tryptophan, this likely results from a read error. The chain uses TRBV20-1 and TRBJ2-1, with a weak D call TRBD2 (5 bases). Between the trimmed V and J ends, which lost 0 bases and 5 bases, there was a span of 14 bases. Germline V lookup: CDR1 DFQATT, CDR2 SNEGSKA (reference sequence). The CDR3 length is 15 residues. The CDR3: CSARDGGRGHNEQFY. CDR3 nucleotide sequence: TGCAGTGCTAGAGATGGTGGGAGAGGACACAATGAGCAGTTCTAC.

This clonotype occurred once. At one boundary the junction diverges from the germline segment, which might be a read error. J is TRBJ1-1 and V is TRBV28; tentatively, D is TRBD1 (5 bases). In germline, CDR1 is MDHEN, CDR2 SYDVKM. There are 14 residues in the CDR3. CDR3 sequence: CTRGWGGGYTEAFF. Here the CDR3 DNA reads TGTACCAGAGGTTGGGGGGGGGGGTACACTGAAGCTTTCTTT.

Remarks on this clonotype: One end of the junction does not line up with germline, which may come from a read error. The chain is built from TRBV4-2 and TRBJ2-5, with 7 bases fitting TRBD1. This CDR3 comprises 18 residues. Germline assignment: CDR1 LGHNA and CDR2 YNFKEQ. The CDR3 spells CASGQDGATGTHQETQYF. The CDR3 DNA follows: TGTGCCAGCGGCCAAGACGGGGCGACAGGGACCCATCAAGAGACCCAATATTTC.

The CDR3, as DNA: TGCAGCGTAGGACAGGGGGCCTCTGGGGCCAACGTCCTGACTTTC. This codes for CSVGQGASGANVLTF. This chain links TRBV29-1 with TRBJ2-6; TRBD1 aligns across 11 bases. The length of the CDR3 is 15 residues. Germline values: CDR1 SQVTM, CDR2 ANQGSEA. V gave up 6 bases and J gave up 0 bases; unmatched junction bases: 1.

The rearrangement joins TRBV30 to TRBJ2-4, with TRBD1 identical over 7 bases. The CDR3 has 14 residues. Germline CDR1 reads GTSNPN; CDR2 reads SVGIG (reference sequence). V was pared by 2 bases and J by 6 bases, with 7 bases of the junction left unmatched. Here the CDR3 DNA reads TGTGCCTGGAGTCCCGGCACAGGGGCAAACATTCAGTACTTC. Encoded protein: CAWSPGTGANIQYF.

The rearrangement links TRBV20-1 to TRBJ1-1, with D perhaps TRBD1 (6 bases). The CDR3 is made up of 13 amino acids. Germline lookup yields CDR1 DFQATT and CDR2 SNEGSKA (reference sequence). Trimming removed 4 bases from V and 1 base from J, with 10 bases in between. CDR3 DNA sequence: TGCAGTGCTACCGAGGACAGGAACACTGAAGCTTTCTTT. Protein product: CSATEDRNTEAFF.

The count of this clonotype is one. Just one base apart from a much larger clone, this may be a read error. The rearrangement joins TRBV4-1 to TRBJ2-2; maybe TRBD2 (6 bases). Germline V lookup: CDR1 MGHRA, CDR2 YSYEKL. The CDR3 consists of 16 residues. V shed 3 bases and J shed 6 bases, with 17 bases lying between them. The chain's CDR3 is CASSQNPRGGPGELFF. The CDR3 DNA reads as TGCGCCAGCAGCCAGAATCCGCGGGGAGGCCCCGGGGAGCTGTTTTTT.

About this clonotype: A read error is possible here, since a much larger clone lies one base away. V usage is TRBV20-1 and J usage is TRBJ2-1; possibly TRBD2 for D (6 bases). The germline V gene has CDR1 DFQATT and CDR2 SNEGSKA (reference sequence). CDR3 length equals 11 residues. The CDR3 spells CIADRLGEQFF. The CDR3 coding sequence is TGCATTGCTGATAGACTAGGTGAGCAGTTCTTC.